This is a list of T cell receptor beta chains from one sample in a study of blood T cell repertoires in COVID-19. Profiling relied on immunoSEQ multiplex PCR, and the TCRdb table lists in-frame clones only, not all of them. The profile shows under 150,000 clones, around 87% of them singletons. The sequenced sample consisted of peripheral blood. Receptor source: a man in his fifties with acute or convalescent COVID-19. Each CDR3 is given with its conserved first and last residue. Rows may omit the clone size; those that give it use once, few, many or a size class.

cdr3_aa	clone_size	v_call	j_call
CASRDSTSTNEKLFF	-	TRBV19	TRBJ1-4
CASSLAVGGRSRSYEQYF	once	TRBV7-2	TRBJ2-7
CACTGGGNTIYF	-	TRBV30	TRBJ1-3
CASSDKLAGKETQYF	-	TRBV2	TRBJ2-5
CASSPTSGTGNQPQHF	-	TRBV5-5	TRBJ1-5
CASSEFGGGGEKLFF	-	TRBV25-1	TRBJ1-4
CASRVSREGYYEQYF	-	TRBV7-9	TRBJ2-7
CASGLGGTGDQPQHF	-	TRBV12-5	TRBJ1-5
CASSLSRGDNSPLHF	-	TRBV7-6	TRBJ1-6
CASSSDSSSYNEQFF	-	TRBV7-2	TRBJ2-1
CSVRGLIGKETQYF	-	TRBV29-1	TRBJ2-5
CASRGMDGGSSQPQHF	-	TRBV2	TRBJ1-5
CASSQGSTGTEAFF	-	TRBV3-1/TRBV3-2	TRBJ1-1
CASSSHRDRVYEQYF	-	TRBV7-6	TRBJ2-7
CASSKGGARLETQYF	-	TRBV7-2	TRBJ2-5
CAISPGTSHSVEQFF	-	TRBV10-3	TRBJ2-1
CASNGHSLGEKLFF	once	TRBV19	TRBJ1-4
CASSEIPTAYGPVSRNEQFF	-	TRBV2	TRBJ2-1
CASTHPAVHNEQFF	-	TRBV2	TRBJ2-1
CASSLERGNQPQHF	-	TRBV7-8	TRBJ1-5
CASSQTGGLNTEAFF	-	TRBV4-1	TRBJ1-1
CASSQEGGAGTYEQYF	-	TRBV4-3	TRBJ2-7
CASSAHGVPGYTF	-	TRBV19	TRBJ1-2
CASSITGPTEAFF	-	TRBV19	TRBJ1-1
CASSFRQGGGTDTQYF	-	TRBV11-2	TRBJ2-3
CASSPQGRTSSYNSPLHF	-	TRBV18	TRBJ1-6
CASSPGLAVAKNIQYF	-	TRBV5-5	TRBJ2-4
CASSSLSEGARGYTF	-	TRBV6-5	TRBJ1-2
CSVKVGSEKLFF	-	TRBV29-1	TRBJ1-4
CASSWGGNFVEQFF	-	TRBV9	TRBJ2-1
CASSTGGNTIYF	-	TRBV4-1	TRBJ1-3
CASSLAEETQYF	-	TRBV5-4	TRBJ2-5
CASSKDRVNTEAFF	-	TRBV6-5	TRBJ1-1
CASSLSNTGELFF	-	TRBV9	TRBJ2-2
CAWSEGGNQPQHF	once	TRBV30	TRBJ1-5
CASSLALGQGGNEQFF	-	TRBV7-9	TRBJ2-1
CASSYSNRAQGYTF	-	TRBV6-5	TRBJ1-2
CASSLGLVEQFF	-	TRBV12-3/TRBV12-4	TRBJ2-1
CASSPELRRGEQFF	once	TRBV25-1	TRBJ2-1
CASSVARDGYTF	once	TRBV9	TRBJ1-2
CASSVKPGSQETQYF	-	TRBV9	TRBJ2-5
CASRLAVTDTQYF	-	TRBV3-1/TRBV3-2	TRBJ2-3
CASSIVGRGTGELFF	-	TRBV19	TRBJ2-2
CASSLAPGVTAEQFF	-	TRBV7-7	TRBJ2-1
CASSPPQGLSTDTQYF	-	TRBV4-1	TRBJ2-3
CASRATAIFTGELFF	-	TRBV19	TRBJ2-2
CASSFLMDSLYEQYF	-	TRBV7-8	TRBJ2-7
CASSRLFGQGLRSSGANVLTF	once	TRBV27	TRBJ2-6
CASSQDLGQGSAFF	-	TRBV4-3	TRBJ1-1
CASGLAFTGDTQYF	once	TRBV2	TRBJ2-3
CASSLSRGWTGELFF	-	TRBV5-1	TRBJ2-2
CASSPQASGNTGELFF	-	TRBV7-6	TRBJ2-2